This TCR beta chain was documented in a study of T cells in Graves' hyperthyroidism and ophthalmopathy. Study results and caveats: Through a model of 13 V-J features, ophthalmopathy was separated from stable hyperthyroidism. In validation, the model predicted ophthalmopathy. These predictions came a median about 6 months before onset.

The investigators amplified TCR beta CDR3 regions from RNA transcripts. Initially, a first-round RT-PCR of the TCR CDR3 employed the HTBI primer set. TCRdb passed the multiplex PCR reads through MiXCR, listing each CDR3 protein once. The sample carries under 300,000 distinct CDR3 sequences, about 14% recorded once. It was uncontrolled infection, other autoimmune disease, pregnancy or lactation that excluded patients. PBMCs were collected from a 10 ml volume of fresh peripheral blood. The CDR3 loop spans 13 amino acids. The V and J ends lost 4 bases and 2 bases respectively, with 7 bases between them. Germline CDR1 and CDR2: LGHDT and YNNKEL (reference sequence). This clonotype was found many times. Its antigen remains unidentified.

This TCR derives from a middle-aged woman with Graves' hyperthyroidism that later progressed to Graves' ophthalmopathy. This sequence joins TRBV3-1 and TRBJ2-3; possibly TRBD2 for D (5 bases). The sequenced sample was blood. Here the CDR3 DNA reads TGTGCCAGCAGCCGACTACCCACAGATACGCAGTATTTT. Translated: CASSRLPTDTQYF.